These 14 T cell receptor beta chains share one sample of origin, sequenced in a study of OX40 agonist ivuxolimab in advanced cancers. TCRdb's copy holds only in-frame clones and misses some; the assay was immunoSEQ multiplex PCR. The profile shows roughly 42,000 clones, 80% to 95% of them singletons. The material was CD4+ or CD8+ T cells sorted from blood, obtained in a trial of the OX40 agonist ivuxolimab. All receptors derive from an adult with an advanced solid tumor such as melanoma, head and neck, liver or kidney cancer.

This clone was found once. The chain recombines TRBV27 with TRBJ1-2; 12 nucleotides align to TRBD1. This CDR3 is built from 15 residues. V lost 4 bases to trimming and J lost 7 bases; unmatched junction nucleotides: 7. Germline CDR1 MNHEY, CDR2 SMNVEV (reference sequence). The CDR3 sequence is CASSSRGQGAVGYTF. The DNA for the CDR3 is TGTGCCAGCAGTTCCCGGGGACAGGGGGCGGTTGGCTACACCTTC.

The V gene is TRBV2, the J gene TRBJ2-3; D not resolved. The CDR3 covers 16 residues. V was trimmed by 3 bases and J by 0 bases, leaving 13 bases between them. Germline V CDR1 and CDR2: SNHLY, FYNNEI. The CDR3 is CASSDSVAVSTDTQYF. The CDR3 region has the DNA TGTGCCAGCAGTGATTCGGTAGCCGTTAGCACAGATACGCAGTATTTT.

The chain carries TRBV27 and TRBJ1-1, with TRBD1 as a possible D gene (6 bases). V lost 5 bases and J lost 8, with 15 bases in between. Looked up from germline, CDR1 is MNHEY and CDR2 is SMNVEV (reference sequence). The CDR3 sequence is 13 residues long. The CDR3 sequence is CASSPYLGTEAFF. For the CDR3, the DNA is TGTGCCAGCAGTCCATACCTCGGGACAGAAGCTTTCTTT.

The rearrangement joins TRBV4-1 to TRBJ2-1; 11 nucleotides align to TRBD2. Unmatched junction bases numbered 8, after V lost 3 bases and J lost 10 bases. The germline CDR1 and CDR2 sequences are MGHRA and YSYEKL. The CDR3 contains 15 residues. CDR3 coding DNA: TGCGCCAGCAGCCAGGGACTAGCGGACTCCCGCGAGCAGTTCTTC. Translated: CASSQGLADSREQFF.

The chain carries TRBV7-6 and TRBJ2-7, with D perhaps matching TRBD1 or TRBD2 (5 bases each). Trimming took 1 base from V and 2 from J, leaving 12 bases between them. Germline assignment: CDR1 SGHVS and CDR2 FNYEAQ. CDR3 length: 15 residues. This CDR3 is CASSLGDRGTYEQYF. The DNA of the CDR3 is TGTGCCAGCAGCTTAGGGGACCGAGGGACCTACGAGCAGTACTTC.

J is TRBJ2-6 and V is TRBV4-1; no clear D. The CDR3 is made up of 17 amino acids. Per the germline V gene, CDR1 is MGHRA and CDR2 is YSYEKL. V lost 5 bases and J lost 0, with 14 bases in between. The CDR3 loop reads CASSKVQDISGANVLTF. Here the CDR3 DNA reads TGCGCCAGCAGCAAGGTCCAAGACATCTCTGGGGCCAACGTCCTGACTTTC.

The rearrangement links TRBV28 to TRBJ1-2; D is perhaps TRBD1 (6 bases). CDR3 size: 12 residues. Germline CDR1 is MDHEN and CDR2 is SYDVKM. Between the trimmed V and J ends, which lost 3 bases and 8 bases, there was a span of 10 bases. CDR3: CASSLGQVGYTF. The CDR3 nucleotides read TGTGCCAGCAGTTTGGGACAAGTGGGCTACACCTTC.

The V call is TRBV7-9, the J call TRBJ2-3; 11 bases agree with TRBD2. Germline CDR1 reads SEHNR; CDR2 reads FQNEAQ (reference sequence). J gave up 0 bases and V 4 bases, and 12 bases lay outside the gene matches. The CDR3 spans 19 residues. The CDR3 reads CASSSGGLAGRYSTDTQYF. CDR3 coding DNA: TGTGCCAGCAGCTCAGGAGGACTAGCGGGCCGCTATAGCACAGATACGCAGTATTTT.

CDR3 loop: CASSPTGIGNTEAFF. The CDR3 nucleotides read TGTGCCAGTAGTCCCACAGGGATCGGGAACACTGAAGCTTTCTTT. The J gene is TRBJ1-1, the V gene TRBV19, with D perhaps matching TRBD1 (6 bases). Trimming cost V 5 bases and J 1 base, with 14 bases left between them. Germline loops: CDR1 LNHDA, CDR2 SQIVND (reference sequence). The CDR3 length is 15 residues.

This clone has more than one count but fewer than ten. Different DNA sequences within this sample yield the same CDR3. The CDR3 protein is CASAREVYGEQFF. In DNA form, the CDR3 reads TGTGCCAGCGCCCGGGAGGTATACGGTGAGCAGTTCTTC. The V gene is TRBV27, the J gene TRBJ2-1, with 7 bases lining up with TRBD2. Germline V gene sequence: CDR1 MNHEY, CDR2 SMNVEV (reference sequence). This CDR3 has 13 amino acids. The V gene end was trimmed by 8 bases and the J gene end by 9 bases; junction bases not matched to a gene: 10.

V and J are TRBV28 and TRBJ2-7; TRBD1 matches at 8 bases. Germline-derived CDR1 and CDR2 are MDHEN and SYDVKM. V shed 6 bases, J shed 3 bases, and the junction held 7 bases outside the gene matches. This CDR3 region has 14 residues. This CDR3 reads CASSSKDRDYEQYF. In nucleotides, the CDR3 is TGTGCCAGCAGCTCAAAGGACAGGGACTACGAGCAGTACTTC.

CDR3 nucleotide sequence: TGTGCCAGCAGCTTGTACACAGATACGCAGTATTTT. This sequence encodes CASSLYTDTQYF. V usage is TRBV7-9 and J usage is TRBJ2-3; the D is unclear. Germline V gene data show CDR1 as SEHNR and CDR2 as FQNEAQ (reference sequence). V dropped 3 bases and J dropped 2 bases, with 3 bases sitting between them. CDR3 length: 12 residues.

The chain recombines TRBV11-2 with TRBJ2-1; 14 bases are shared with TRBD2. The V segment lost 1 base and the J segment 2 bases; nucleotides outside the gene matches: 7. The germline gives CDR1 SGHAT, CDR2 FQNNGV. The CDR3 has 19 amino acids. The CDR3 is CASSLGGTSGSIAYNEQFF. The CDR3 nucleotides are TGTGCCAGCAGCTTAGGAGGGACTAGCGGGAGCATCGCCTACAATGAGCAGTTCTTC.

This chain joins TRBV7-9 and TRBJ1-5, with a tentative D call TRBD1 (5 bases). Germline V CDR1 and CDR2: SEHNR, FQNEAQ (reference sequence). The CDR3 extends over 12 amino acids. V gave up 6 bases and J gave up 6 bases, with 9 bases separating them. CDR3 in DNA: TGTGCCAGCAGTCCCGGGGGTCAGCCCCAGCATTTT. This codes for CASSPGGQPQHF. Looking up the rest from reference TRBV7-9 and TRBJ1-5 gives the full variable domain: DTGVSQNPRHKITKRGQNVTFRCDPISEHNRLYWYRQTLGQGPEFLTYFQNEAQLEKSRLLSDRFSAERPKGSFSTLEIQRTEQGDSAMYLCASSPGGQPQHFGDGTRLSIL.